These T cell receptor beta chains were read from a single sample in a study of T cell responses to AZD1222 COVID-19 vaccine. Only in-frame clones appear in the TCRdb table, and some are missing; sequencing was by immunoSEQ multiplex PCR. The top ten hold about 4.5% of the sample, which has 110,000 or so clones, around 87% seen once. The sequencing used peripheral blood, collected 28 days after the second AZD1222 dose. These receptors were collected from an adult who received the AZD1222 COVID-19 vaccine. Each CDR3 is given without its conserved first and last residue.

V gene,J gene,CDR3 protein
TRBV3-1/TRBV3-2,TRBJ2-7,ASSQVREAQY
TRBV5-6,TRBJ2-1,ASSLIPQIGTGVNEQF
TRBV6-5,TRBJ1-1,ASSPRTGNTEAF
TRBV13,TRBJ1-4,ASSHQGTGGGEKLF
TRBV19,TRBJ1-4,ATREGVGEKLF
TRBV7-9,TRBJ2-3,ASSATPDSLTDTQY
TRBV12-3/TRBV12-4,TRBJ1-5,ASSGDRDQPQH
TRBV7-2,TRBJ2-5,ASSPDRLGETQY
TRBV6-4,TRBJ2-3,ASSDSAGGSTDTQY
TRBV30,TRBJ1-2,AWSHTGTYGYT
TRBV29-1,TRBJ1-2,SVEGSNGGYT
TRBV7-2,TRBJ2-2,ASSLLAGAQTSTGELF
TRBV6-2/TRBV6-3,TRBJ2-7,ASNPTSGGYEQY
TRBV25-1,TRBJ1-3,ASSELTGWGSGNTIY
TRBV3-1/TRBV3-2,TRBJ1-2,ASSPAAGGGYGYT
TRBV14,TRBJ1-2,ASSPPGRDYGYT
TRBV5-8,TRBJ2-7,ASSPRGGQLYEQY
TRBV7-9,TRBJ2-7,ASSLIQGGEQY
TRBV4-1,TRBJ1-2,ASSQQSDSIMANYGYT
TRBV4-2,TRBJ1-1,ASSSGKGAGTEAF
TRBV30,TRBJ1-2,AWSGQRGYT
TRBV28,TRBJ2-2,ASSLGVGSDTGELF
TRBV5-6,TRBJ2-7,ASSLKWVGGHSYEQY
TRBV29-1,TRBJ1-6,SRRWGGQGFASPLH
TRBV30,TRBJ1-1,ACGGNTEAF
TRBV4-3,TRBJ1-5,ASSQDSGTDSNQPQH
TRBV14,TRBJ2-1,ASSPLGRFLYNEQF
TRBV6-1,TRBJ1-2,ASSDGQGANYGYT
TRBV6-2/TRBV6-3,TRBJ2-7,ASSYPGKGPYEQY
TRBV4-1,TRBJ1-4,ASSQLTGTGGATNEKLF
TRBV6-2/TRBV6-3,TRBJ1-1,ASSYSRGQGATEAF
TRBV7-2,TRBJ2-5,ASIMGGGQETQY
TRBV5-6,TRBJ2-5,ASSFGESLGETQY
TRBV29-1,TRBJ2-2,SVGSNTGELF
TRBV7-2,TRBJ2-3,ASSFASTDTQY
TRBV10-1,TRBJ2-5,ASPTNQETQY
TRBV7-6,TRBJ1-6,ASSPRLGNNSPLH
TRBV19,TRBJ2-1,ASSMAGASSYNEQF
TRBV29-1,TRBJ1-2,SVEPFRGEGYT
TRBV29-1,TRBJ1-2,SVTHVGGYT
TRBV19,TRBJ1-4,ASTRRAATNEKLF
TRBV6-1,TRBJ1-2,ASSEAVQGVGYT
TRBV9,TRBJ1-2,ASSSGGPVYGYT
TRBV5-1,TRBJ1-5,ASSSSTGFSSNQPQH
TRBV7-9,TRBJ2-5,ASSLEGAWETQY
TRBV5-1,TRBJ1-1,ASSNGPVNTEAF
TRBV5-6,TRBJ1-2,ASSLFGGYGYT